This T cell receptor (beta chain) was recorded in a study of T-cell memory formation after mild COVID-19. Study-level points and caveats: Day 15 to 85 contracting clones showed balanced CD4/CD8; later expanders leaned CD4+. Prior to infection, memory already included some responding clones, suggesting cross-reactive memory joined. Contracting clones localized mainly to CM and EM when CD4+ and mainly to EMRA when CD8+.

The CDR3 has 15 residues. The V end was cut by 2 bases, the J end by 1 base, with 11 bases between. Germline values: CDR1 ENHRY, CDR2 SYGVKD. Concerning this clonotype: What it recognizes is unknown.

TCR alpha and TCR beta cDNA libraries with sample barcodes and UMIs came from 5'RACE using constant-segment primers. TCRdb re-derived calls from the 5' RACE reads in MiXCR, one entry per CDR3 protein. The sample holds about 240,000 distinct CDR3 sequences, roughly 10% seen once. Sequenced input: PBMCs or a T cell subset sorted from them (not recorded which). The rearrangement uses TRBV10-3 and TRBJ1-1; D not resolved. This TCR derives from a young man who had mild COVID-19 (a few samples of this study predate the infection). Cell type and time point are not known. The CDR3 DNA follows: TGTGCCATCAGTGAGCAAATCTACAAGAACACTGAAGCTTTCTTT. Amino acid sequence: CAISEQIYKNTEAFF.